What follows are 14 T cell receptor beta chains derived from one specimen sequenced in a study of shared clonotypes between healthy human individuals. Method: immunoSEQ multiplex PCR; TCRdb's copy keeps in-frame clones and lacks some. This table holds hundreds of thousands of clones, less than 85% found once. Sequencing was carried out using memory CD4+ T cells sorted from blood. Subset meaning: CD45RA-negative fraction. These receptors were collected from a woman in her thirties in good health.

The chain uses TRBV19 and TRBJ2-3; D tentatively reads TRBD1 or TRBD2 (7 bases each). V was cut by 7 bases and J by 6 bases, with 20 bases left in between. The CDR3 length is 15 residues. The germline V gene has CDR1 LNHDA and CDR2 SQIVND (reference sequence). CDR3 DNA: TGTGCCAGTACCTCCGGCGCAGGGGGGGAGGATACGCAGTATTTT. Its protein is CASTSGAGGEDTQYF.

This chain uses TRBV6-5 with TRBJ2-3, with D uncertain. V lost 2 bases and J lost 3, with 12 bases in between. Looked up from germline, CDR1 is MNHEY and CDR2 is SVGAGI. This CDR3 spans 15 amino acids. The DNA for the CDR3 is TGTGCCAGCAGTTACGCGCGACTTGAAACAGATACGCAGTATTTT. It specifies CASSYARLETDTQYF.

This clone has a count of ten or more. At one end, the junction sequence differs from germline, possibly due to a read error. J is TRBJ2-1 and V is TRBV2; 8 bases align to TRBD1. The CDR3 is 14 residues long. Germline lookup yields CDR1 SNHLY and CDR2 FYNNEI. The CDR3 region has the DNA TGTGCCAGCCAAACGATTGGACAGGGCTCTTTACAGCTCTTC. Translating it yields CASQTIGQGSLQLF.

This sequence joins TRBV20-1 and TRBJ2-1; D perhaps matches TRBD2 (5 bases). CDR3 length equals 11 residues. Trimming took off 7 bases at V and 8 bases at J, with 12 bases between the two ends. CDR1 is DFQATT and CDR2 is SNEGSKA in the germline V gene (reference sequence). This CDR3 is CSGLARDEQFF. As DNA, the CDR3 is TGCAGTGGCCTAGCTCGCGATGAGCAGTTCTTC.

The rearrangement links TRBV6-1 to TRBJ2-1, with D perhaps matching TRBD1 (6 bases). The CDR3 has 13 amino acids. V was pared by 6 bases and J by 7 bases, with 13 bases between. CDR1 and CDR2 (germline): MNHNS, SASEGT. CDR3 sequence: CASRARGLNEQFF. The CDR3 DNA reads TGTGCCAGCAGAGCCAGGGGTCTGAATGAGCAGTTCTTC.

The rearrangement uses TRBV5-6 and TRBJ2-7, with 10 nucleotides matching TRBD1. Germline assignment: CDR1 SGHDT and CDR2 YYEEEE. The CDR3 runs 15 residues. Unmatched junction bases numbered 5, after V lost 2 bases and J lost 3 bases. As DNA, the CDR3 is TGTGCCAGCAGCTTTCCGGGACAGGGGTTCTACGAGCAGTACTTC. Amino acid sequence: CASSFPGQGFYEQYF.

This clone was seen ten or more times. The V gene is TRBV5-5, the J gene TRBJ2-5; no firm D call. Trimming took 4 bases from V and 7 from J, leaving 11 bases between them. Per the germline V gene, CDR1 is SGHKS and CDR2 is YYEKEE (reference sequence). The CDR3 length is 12 residues. The CDR3 sequence is CASSRAGGTQYF. CDR3 coding DNA: TGTGCCAGCAGCAGGGCTGGCGGGACCCAGTACTTC.

The chain joins TRBV4-1 to TRBJ2-1; TRBD2 agrees at 7 bases. The ends lost 4 bases at V and 7 bases at J; junction bases unmatched: 16. The CDR3 contains 17 residues. Germline CDR1 reads MGHRA; CDR2 reads YSYEKL. Here the CDR3 reads CASSLGSGGGGPNEQFF. The CDR3 region has the DNA TGCGCCAGCAGCCTTGGGTCGGGAGGCGGGGGACCGAATGAGCAGTTCTTC.

This chain joins TRBV4-2 and TRBJ2-3, with 10 bases that match TRBD2. V gave up 4 bases and J gave up 0 bases; unmatched junction bases: 13. Germline V gene sequence: CDR1 LGHNA, CDR2 YNFKEQ. This CDR3 comprises 19 residues. CDR3 region: CASSPESGRAGGSTDTQYF. CDR3 DNA sequence: TGTGCCAGCAGCCCTGAGAGCGGGAGGGCCGGGGGAAGCACAGATACGCAGTATTTT.

The chain is built from TRBV9 and TRBJ1-5, with unresolved D. The CDR3 spans 13 residues. CDR1 and CDR2 from the germline V gene are SGDLS and YYNGEE. V shed 0 bases and J shed 5 bases, with 6 bases lying between them. The CDR3 loop is CASSVGIDQPQHF. Written as DNA, the CDR3 is TGTGCCAGCAGCGTAGGTATTGATCAGCCCCAGCATTTT.

The chain is built from TRBV27 and TRBJ1-5, with D unresolved. The CDR3 has 14 amino acids. Germline assignment: CDR1 MNHEY and CDR2 SMNVEV (reference sequence). V shed 7 bases and J shed 0 bases, with 10 bases lying between them. Here the CDR3 DNA reads TGTGCCAGCAAAGGCCAGAGTAGCAATCAGCCCCAGCATTTT. It yields the protein CASKGQSSNQPQHF.

The chain is built from TRBV9 and TRBJ1-2, with no clear D. This CDR3 is 16 amino acids long. Trimming cost V 0 bases and J 4 bases, with 16 bases left between them. Germline lookup yields CDR1 SGDLS and CDR2 YYNGEE. The CDR3 DNA reads as TGTGCCAGCAGCGTAGGGGTTAGTAAGGGAACCTATGGCTACACCTTC. Its translation: CASSVGVSKGTYGYTF. Drawing the rest from reference TRBV9 and TRBJ1-2, the complete variable domain is DSGVTQTPKHLITATGQRVTLRCSPRSGDLSVYWYQQSLDQGLQFLIQYYNGEERAKGNILERFSAQQFPDLHSELNLSSLELGDSALYFCASSVGVSKGTYGYTFGSGTRLTVV.

The V call is TRBV7-2, the J call TRBJ2-7; a weak D match, TRBD2 (5 bases). The germline CDR1 and CDR2 sequences are SGHTA and FQGNSA. Trimming removed 8 bases from V and 4 bases from J, with 12 bases in between. There are 12 residues in the CDR3. For the CDR3, the DNA is TGTGCCAGCGGGAGCATTCGTTACGAGCAGTACTTC. This gives the protein CASGSIRYEQYF.

This clone has just a few counts. This sample includes further DNA sequences coding for the same CDR3. The rearrangement links TRBV5-1 to TRBJ1-3; tentative D call: TRBD1 (6 bases). CDR1 is SGHRS, CDR2 YFSETQ, per germline. CDR3 size: 14 residues. The V and J ends lost 0 bases and 4 bases respectively, with 8 bases between them. The CDR3 nucleotides are TGCGCCAGCAGCTTGGCAGGGGAGGGAAACACCATATATTTT. Amino acids: CASSLAGEGNTIYF.